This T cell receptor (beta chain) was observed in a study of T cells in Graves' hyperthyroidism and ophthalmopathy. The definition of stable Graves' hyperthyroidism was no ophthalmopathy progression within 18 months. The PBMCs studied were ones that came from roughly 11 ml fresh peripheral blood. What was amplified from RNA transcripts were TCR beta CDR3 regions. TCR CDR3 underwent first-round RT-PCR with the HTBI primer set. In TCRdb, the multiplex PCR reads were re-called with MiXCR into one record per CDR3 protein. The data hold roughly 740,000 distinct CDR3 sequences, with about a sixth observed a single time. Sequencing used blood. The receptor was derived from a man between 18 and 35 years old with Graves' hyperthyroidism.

In DNA, the CDR3 is TGTGCCAGCGCTAGCGGGAGGGCCCGCAATGAGCAGTTCTTC. Its protein is CASASGRARNEQFF. This chain joins TRBV4-2 and TRBJ2-1; 12 positions agree with TRBD2. Germline lookup yields CDR1 LGHNA and CDR2 YNFKEQ. V lost 8 bases to trimming and J lost 6 bases; unmatched junction nucleotides: 5. This CDR3 spans 14 amino acids.